This TCR beta chain stems from a study of blood T cells in healthy people across ages. Background on the study: Every two T cells gave about one barcoded beta molecule via template switching.

Findings and caveats of the study: Fewer expanded clones and more diversity marked long-lived versus aged donors.

Per-sample PBMC isolation yielded at least 6 million cells. The V and J ends lost 4 bases and 1 base, in that order; junction bases with no gene match: 8. The CDR3 length is 16 residues. Germline CDR1 and CDR2: LGHDT and YNNKEL (reference sequence). This clonotype came up a few times. Its antigen remains unknown. Primers used in a second PCR of roughly 6 to 12 cycles were a sample-barcoded 5' primer and a J-beta primer mix. All cDNA molecules were each tagged by a template-switch adaptor with 12 random nucleotides. TCRdb used MiXCR to reprocess the 5' RACE reads, holding one entry per CDR3 protein. This sample has about 1.5 million distinct CDR3 sequences, with less than 45% found just once.

The chain recombines TRBV3-1 with TRBJ1-1, with 8 bases that match TRBD1. This clonotype originated in a woman aged 18 to 35 in good health. The sequenced sample was blood. This CDR3 is CASSPTGDGRNTEAFF. The CDR3 DNA follows: TGTGCCAGCAGCCCGACAGGGGATGGAAGGAACACTGAAGCTTTCTTT.